Below are 22 T cell receptor beta chains sequenced from a single sample in a study of shared clonotypes between healthy human individuals. TCRdb's table, derived via immunoSEQ multiplex PCR, lists solely in-frame clones and lacks some. The sample lists about 1.1 million clones; 70% to 80% were seen once. The sequenced sample consisted of memory CD4+ T cells from PBMCs. Specified subset: CD45RA-negative fraction. The receptors were sampled from a young man in good health. Some clones in this sample may be carry-over from other donors' samples.

The chain combines TRBV7-3 with TRBJ1-1; D gene unclear. There are 13 residues in the CDR3. Germline CDR1 and CDR2: SGHTA and FQGTGA. Trimming removed 2 bases from V and 3 bases from J, with 7 bases in between. The CDR3 spells CASSLRWDTEAFF. The CDR3 nucleotides read TGTGCCAGCAGCTTACGTTGGGACACTGAAGCTTTCTTT.

The chain is built from TRBV6-1 and TRBJ2-7, with 13 bases identical to TRBD2. Trimming at V came to 6 bases and at J to 0 bases, leaving 2 bases not matched to a gene. The germline CDR1 and CDR2 sequences are MNHNS and SASEGT. The CDR3 is 15 residues long. The CDR3 sequence is CASSRTSGSSYEQYF. Written as DNA, the CDR3 is TGTGCCAGCAGCAGGACTAGCGGGAGCTCCTACGAGCAGTACTTC.

This clone was detected only a few times. This chain joins TRBV7-7 and TRBJ2-7; maybe TRBD1 (6 bases). CDR1 is SSHAT and CDR2 is FNYEAQ in the germline V gene (reference sequence). Trimming shortened V by 5 bases and J by 2 bases, and 13 bases separated the two germline ends. CDR3 length equals 14 residues. As DNA, the CDR3 is TGTGCCAGCAGCCCCGGGACATTCCCCTACGAGCAGTACTTC. Its translation is CASSPGTFPYEQYF.

This chain connects TRBV2 to TRBJ1-1; no definite D call. The CDR3 spans 14 residues. Germline V gene sequence: CDR1 SNHLY, CDR2 FYNNEI. Between the trimmed V and J ends, which lost 5 bases and 3 bases, there was a span of 13 bases. This CDR3 reads CASSFTAQDTEAFF. The CDR3 region has the DNA TGTGCCAGCAGTTTTACAGCCCAGGACACTGAAGCTTTCTTT. The full variable domain, its missing parts supplied by reference TRBV2 and TRBJ1-1, is EPEVTQTPSHQVTQMGQEVILRCVPISNHLYFYWYRQILGQKVEFLVSFYNNEISEKSEIFDDQFSVERPDGSNFTLKIRSTKLEDSAMYFCASSFTAQDTEAFFGQGTRLTVV.

As regards this clone: The junction and the germline gene differ at one end; a read error may be behind it. The chain joins TRBV7-3 to TRBJ2-3, with TRBD1 matching over 12 bases. The CDR3 runs to 15 residues. The germline gives CDR1 SGHTA, CDR2 FQGTGA. DNA for the CDR3: TGTGCCAGCAACTTAGGGACAGGGGGCGCAGATACGCAGTATTTT. It codes for CASNLGTGGADTQYF. The full variable domain, rest sourced from reference TRBV7-3 and TRBJ2-3, is GAGVSQTPSNKVTEKGKYVELRCDPISGHTALYWYRQSLGQGPEFLIYFQGTGAADDSGLPNDRFFAVRPEGSVSTLKIQRTERGDSAVYLCASNLGTGGADTQYFGPGTRLTVL.

This clone was detected only once. The chain couples TRBV5-1 to TRBJ2-3, with a weak D call TRBD1 (5 bases). CDR1 is SGHRS, CDR2 YFSETQ, per germline. CDR3 size: 14 residues. V was cut by 4 bases and J by 5 bases, with 14 bases left in between. The CDR3 region is CASSEGAGIDTQYF. The CDR3 DNA reads TGCGCCAGCAGCGAAGGGGCAGGGATAGATACGCAGTATTTT.

The rearrangement links TRBV15 to TRBJ2-4; weak D call: TRBD2 (5 bases). Trimming stripped 8 bases from V and 1 base from J, with 15 bases between. Germline CDR1 reads LNHNV; CDR2 reads YYDKDF (reference sequence). The CDR3 contains 15 residues. The CDR3 is CATVRRSAAKNIQYF. CDR3 in DNA: TGTGCCACCGTCAGGAGGTCAGCGGCCAAAAACATTCAGTACTTC.

This clone occurred once. The genes are TRBV6-5 and TRBJ2-1; the D gene is possibly TRBD2 (5 bases). Trimming removed 2 bases from V and 9 bases from J, with 17 bases in between. Germline CDR1 MNHEY, CDR2 SVGAGI. This CDR3 comprises 15 residues. CDR3 protein: CASSYATASGGEQFF. DNA of the CDR3: TGTGCCAGCAGTTACGCGACGGCTAGTGGAGGTGAGCAGTTCTTC.

The chain carries TRBV5-1 and TRBJ1-3, with D tentatively TRBD1 (6 bases). This CDR3 is built from 16 residues. V shed 3 bases and J shed 0 bases, with 13 bases lying between them. Germline V gene sequence: CDR1 SGHRS, CDR2 YFSETQ. For the CDR3, the DNA is TGCGCCAGCAGCTCAGGGGACGTAGGCTCTGGAAACACCATATATTTT. It translates to CASSSGDVGSGNTIYF.

The chain is built from TRBV4-1 and TRBJ2-1; D is unresolved. The CDR3 length is 14 residues. Germline values: CDR1 MGHRA, CDR2 YSYEKL. V was shortened by 0 bases and J by 10 bases, with 13 bases between the two germline ends. The CDR3 loop is CASSQEMGPSEQFF. In nucleotides, the CDR3 is TGCGCCAGCAGCCAAGAGATGGGCCCCTCAGAGCAGTTCTTC.

This clone was observed a single time. The chain is built from TRBV19 and TRBJ2-1, with 7 bases matching TRBD1. The CDR3 has 20 residues. Looked up from germline, CDR1 is LNHDA and CDR2 is SQIVND (reference sequence). After removal of 1 base from V and 2 bases from J, the junction contained 17 bases not matched to a gene. The CDR3 DNA sequence: TGTGCCAGTAGTATAGGAGGCAGGGGGATGATGAGGGTACCCTACAATGAGCAGTTCTTC. Translation: CASSIGGRGMMRVPYNEQFF. Variable domain in full (rest from reference TRBV19 and TRBJ2-1): DGGITQSPKYLFRKEGQNVTLSCEQNLNHDAMYWYRQDPGQGLRLIYYSQIVNDFQKGDIAEGYSVSREKKESFPLTVTSAQKNPTAFYLCASSIGGRGMMRVPYNEQFFGPGTRLTVL.

The chain joins TRBV11-2 to TRBJ1-5; a weak D match, TRBD1 (5 bases). Looked up from germline, CDR1 is SGHAT and CDR2 is FQNNGV. This CDR3 contains 15 residues. V lost 3 bases and J 5 bases, leaving 14 bases between the germline ends. Here the CDR3 reads CASSFQGGGDQPQHF. The DNA of the CDR3 is TGTGCCAGCAGCTTTCAGGGAGGCGGGGATCAGCCCCAGCATTTT.

The chain carries TRBV28 and TRBJ1-1; D might be TRBD1 (5 bases). Germline V gene sequence: CDR1 MDHEN, CDR2 SYDVKM. Deletions cut 3 bases from V and 3 bases from J, with 14 bases between. The CDR3 contains 15 residues. Written as DNA, the CDR3 is TGTGCCAGCAGTTTTTCGGAGGGACCCTACACTGAAGCTTTCTTT. Translating gives CASSFSEGPYTEAFF.

The chain employs TRBV7-9 and TRBJ2-1; D gene ambiguous. The CDR3 length is 10 residues. V was trimmed by 8 bases and J by 8 bases, leaving 7 bases between them. Germline V gene data show CDR1 as SEHNR and CDR2 as FQNEAQ (reference sequence). The DNA of the CDR3 is TGTGCCAGCGGCCGTTATGAGCAGTTCTTC. Its protein is CASGRYEQFF.

This chain uses TRBV28 with TRBJ2-7; 14 nucleotides agree with TRBD2. The V segment lost 5 bases and the J segment 5 bases; nucleotides outside the gene matches: 11. Per germline, CDR1 MDHEN and CDR2 SYDVKM. The CDR3 length is 17 residues. CDR3 in amino acids: CASSPTGLAGAGDEQYF. The DNA of the CDR3 is TGTGCCAGCAGTCCGACGGGACTAGCGGGGGCCGGGGACGAGCAGTACTTC.

In DNA form, the CDR3 reads TGTGCCAGCAGTGGACAGGGGGCAAGCACTGAAGCTTTCTTT. Protein: CASSGQGASTEAFF. The J gene is TRBJ1-1, the V gene TRBV6-1, with 10 bases identical to TRBD1. The CDR3 totals 14 residues. Germline loops: CDR1 MNHNS, CDR2 SASEGT. Unmatched junction bases numbered 3, after V lost 4 bases and J lost 4 bases.

To note about this clone: This same CDR3 is encoded by further DNA sequences in the sample. The J gene is TRBJ1-5, the V gene TRBV11-2; D is ambiguous. The V gene lost 1 base and the J gene lost 6 bases, with 10 bases spanning the gap. The germline V gene encodes CDR1 SGHAT and CDR2 FQNNGV. CDR3 length equals 14 residues. CDR3 sequence: CASSLAPWGQPQHF. CDR3 DNA: TGTGCCAGCAGCTTAGCCCCCTGGGGTCAGCCCCAGCATTTT.

V usage is TRBV27 and J usage is TRBJ2-3; D remains unclear. V gave up 6 bases and J gave up 5 bases, with 21 bases separating them. The CDR3 is made up of 16 amino acids. The germline V gene has CDR1 MNHEY and CDR2 SMNVEV (reference sequence). The CDR3 nucleotides are TGTGCCAGCAGAACGACCGGCCGAGTAGGGAAAGATACGCAGTATTTT. This encodes CASRTTGRVGKDTQYF.

This clone has a handful of counts. This chain uses TRBV5-1 with TRBJ1-1, with a tentative D call TRBD1 (5 bases). CDR3 length: 14 amino acids. Germline V gives CDR1 SGHRS, CDR2 YFSETQ. Trimming stripped 0 bases from V and 3 bases from J, with 9 bases between. The CDR3 DNA is TGCGCCAGCAGCTTGGCAGGGCAGTACACTGAAGCTTTCTTT. This codes for CASSLAGQYTEAFF.

The gene calls are TRBV4-2 and TRBJ1-2; D is unresolved. Germline CDR1 is LGHNA and CDR2 is YNFKEQ. The CDR3 is 15 amino acids. Trimming took off 1 base at V and 3 bases at J, with 12 bases between the two ends. CDR3 residues: CASSQGPGPDYGYTF. CDR3 sequence (DNA): TGTGCCAGCAGCCAAGGTCCAGGACCGGACTATGGCTACACCTTC.

The CDR3 here is CASTPLGSAKNIQYF. Written as DNA, the CDR3 is TGTGCCAGCACCCCGTTGGGTTCAGCCAAAAACATTCAGTACTTC. The gene calls are TRBV28 and TRBJ2-4; D is unresolved. Germline values: CDR1 MDHEN, CDR2 SYDVKM. Trimming removed 7 bases from V and 0 bases from J, with 13 bases in between. This CDR3 is 15 amino acids long.

The chain links TRBV18 to TRBJ2-7, with D unclear. The CDR3 length is 15 residues. CDR1 and CDR2 (germline): KGHSH, LQKENI. Between the trimmed V and J ends, which lost 1 base and 4 bases, there was a span of 14 bases. In nucleotides, the CDR3 is TGTGCCAGCTCACCACGCCTCCAGGAAGGATACGAGCAGTACTTC. The encoded protein is CASSPRLQEGYEQYF.